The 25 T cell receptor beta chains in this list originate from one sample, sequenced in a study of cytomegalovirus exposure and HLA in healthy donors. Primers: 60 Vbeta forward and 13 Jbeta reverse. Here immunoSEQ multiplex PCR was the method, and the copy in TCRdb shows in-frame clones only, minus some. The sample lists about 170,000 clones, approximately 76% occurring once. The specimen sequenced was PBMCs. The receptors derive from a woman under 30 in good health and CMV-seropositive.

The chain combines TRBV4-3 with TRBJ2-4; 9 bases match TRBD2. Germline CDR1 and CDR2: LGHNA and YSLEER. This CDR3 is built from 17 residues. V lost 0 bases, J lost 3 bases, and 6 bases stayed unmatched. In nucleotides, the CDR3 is TGCGCCAGCAGCCAAGAAGCAGCGGGGGGCTTCAAAAACATTCAGTACTTC. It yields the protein CASSQEAAGGFKNIQYF.

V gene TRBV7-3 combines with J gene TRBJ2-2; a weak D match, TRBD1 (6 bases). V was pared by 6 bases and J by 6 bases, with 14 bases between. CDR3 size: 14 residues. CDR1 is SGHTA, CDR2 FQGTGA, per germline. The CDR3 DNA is TGTGCCAGCAGTTTAGAACAGGGATCCGGGGAGCTGTTTTTT. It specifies CASSLEQGSGELFF.

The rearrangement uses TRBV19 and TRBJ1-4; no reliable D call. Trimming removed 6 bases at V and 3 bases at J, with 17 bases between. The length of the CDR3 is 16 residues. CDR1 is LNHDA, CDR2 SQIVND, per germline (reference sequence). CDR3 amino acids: CASSQHVLPPNEKLFF. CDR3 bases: TGTGCCAGTAGCCAACACGTTTTACCCCCTAATGAAAAACTGTTTTTT.

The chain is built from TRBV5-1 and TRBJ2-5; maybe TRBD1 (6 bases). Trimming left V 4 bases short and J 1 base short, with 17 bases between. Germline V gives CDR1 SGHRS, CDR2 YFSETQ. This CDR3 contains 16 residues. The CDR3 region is CASSPRGQGFQETQYF. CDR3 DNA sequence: TGCGCCAGCAGCCCACGGGGCCAGGGGTTCCAAGAGACCCAGTACTTC.

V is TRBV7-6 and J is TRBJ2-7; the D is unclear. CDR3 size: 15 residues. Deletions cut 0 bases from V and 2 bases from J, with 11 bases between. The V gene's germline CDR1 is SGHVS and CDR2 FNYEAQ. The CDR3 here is CASSLAFPGTYEQYF. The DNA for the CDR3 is TGTGCCAGCAGCTTAGCCTTCCCAGGAACCTACGAGCAGTACTTC.

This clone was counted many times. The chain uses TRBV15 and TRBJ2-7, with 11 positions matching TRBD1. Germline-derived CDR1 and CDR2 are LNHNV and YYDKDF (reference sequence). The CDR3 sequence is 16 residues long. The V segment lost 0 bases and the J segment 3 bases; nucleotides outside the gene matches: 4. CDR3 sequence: CATSRDGGTGGYEQYF. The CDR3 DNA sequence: TGTGCCACCAGCAGAGATGGGGGGACAGGGGGCTACGAGCAGTACTTC.

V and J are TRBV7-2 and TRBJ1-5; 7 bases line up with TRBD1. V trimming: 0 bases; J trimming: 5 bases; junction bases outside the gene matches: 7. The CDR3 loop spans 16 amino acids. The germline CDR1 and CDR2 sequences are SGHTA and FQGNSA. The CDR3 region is CASSLAWTGDDQPQHF. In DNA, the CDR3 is TGTGCCAGCAGCTTAGCTTGGACAGGAGATGATCAGCCCCAGCATTTT.

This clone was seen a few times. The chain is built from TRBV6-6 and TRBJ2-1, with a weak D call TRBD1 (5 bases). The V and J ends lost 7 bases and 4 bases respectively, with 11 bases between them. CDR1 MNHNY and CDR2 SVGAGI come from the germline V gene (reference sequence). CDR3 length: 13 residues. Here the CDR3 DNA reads TGTGCCAGCACCAAGGGGCCTTACAATGAGCAGTTCTTC. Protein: CASTKGPYNEQFF.

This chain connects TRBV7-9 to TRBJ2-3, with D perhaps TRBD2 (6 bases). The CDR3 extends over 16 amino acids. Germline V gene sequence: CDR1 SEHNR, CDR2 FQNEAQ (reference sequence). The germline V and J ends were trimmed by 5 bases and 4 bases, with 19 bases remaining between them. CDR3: CASSPMTRGLPDTQYF. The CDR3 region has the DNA TGTGCCAGCAGCCCGATGACTCGGGGGTTGCCAGATACGCAGTATTTT.

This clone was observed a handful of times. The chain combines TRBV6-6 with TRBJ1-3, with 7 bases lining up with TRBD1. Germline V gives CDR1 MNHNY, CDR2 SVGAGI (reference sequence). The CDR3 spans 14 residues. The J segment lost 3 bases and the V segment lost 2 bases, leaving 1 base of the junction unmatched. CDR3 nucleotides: TGTGCCAGCAGTTACGACAGGGATGGAAACACCATATATTTT. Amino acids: CASSYDRDGNTIYF.

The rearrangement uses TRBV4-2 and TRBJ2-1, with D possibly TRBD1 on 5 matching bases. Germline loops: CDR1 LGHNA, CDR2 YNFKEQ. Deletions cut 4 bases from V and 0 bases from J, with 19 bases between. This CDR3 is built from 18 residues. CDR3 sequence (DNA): TGTGCCAGCAGCCGAATCCAGGTAGGGGCGGCCTCCTACAATGAGCAGTTCTTC. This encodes CASSRIQVGAASYNEQFF.

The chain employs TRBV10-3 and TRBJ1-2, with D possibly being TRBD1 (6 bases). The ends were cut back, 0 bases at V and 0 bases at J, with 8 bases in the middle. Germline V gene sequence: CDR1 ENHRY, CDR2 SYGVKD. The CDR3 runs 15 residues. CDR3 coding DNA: TGTGCCATCAGTGAGTCACAGGGTTCTAACTATGGCTACACCTTC. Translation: CAISESQGSNYGYTF.

The DNA for the CDR3 is TGTGCCAGCAGTCCACTCCCCTCCTATAATTCACCCCTCCACTTT. Residues: CASSPLPSYNSPLHF. The V call is TRBV7-9, the J call TRBJ1-6; no clear D gene. The V end lost 6 bases, the J end lost 0 bases, and 9 bases lay between the germline ends. The CDR3 extends over 15 amino acids. In germline, CDR1 is SEHNR, CDR2 FQNEAQ (reference sequence).

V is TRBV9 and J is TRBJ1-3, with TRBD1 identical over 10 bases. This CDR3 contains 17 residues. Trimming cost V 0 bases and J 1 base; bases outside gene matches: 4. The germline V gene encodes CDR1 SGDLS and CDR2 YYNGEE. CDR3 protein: CASSVGGTGASGNTIYF. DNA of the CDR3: TGTGCCAGCAGCGTAGGGGGGACAGGGGCATCTGGAAACACCATATATTTT.

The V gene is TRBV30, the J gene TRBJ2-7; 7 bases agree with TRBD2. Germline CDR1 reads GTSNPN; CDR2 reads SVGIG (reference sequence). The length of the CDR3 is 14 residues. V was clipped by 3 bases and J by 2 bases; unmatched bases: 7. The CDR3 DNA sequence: TGTGCCTGGAGCGGAGGGGCGGGGGCCTACGAGCAGTACTTC. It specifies CAWSGGAGAYEQYF.

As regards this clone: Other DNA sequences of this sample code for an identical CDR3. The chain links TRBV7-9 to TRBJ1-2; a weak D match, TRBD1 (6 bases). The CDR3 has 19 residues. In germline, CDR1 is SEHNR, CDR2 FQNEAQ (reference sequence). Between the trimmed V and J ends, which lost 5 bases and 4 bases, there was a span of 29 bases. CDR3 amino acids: CASSHEGTKLAGGGYGYTF. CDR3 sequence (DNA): TGTGCCAGCAGCCACGAAGGGACAAAACTGGCGGGGGGAGGCTATGGCTACACCTTC.

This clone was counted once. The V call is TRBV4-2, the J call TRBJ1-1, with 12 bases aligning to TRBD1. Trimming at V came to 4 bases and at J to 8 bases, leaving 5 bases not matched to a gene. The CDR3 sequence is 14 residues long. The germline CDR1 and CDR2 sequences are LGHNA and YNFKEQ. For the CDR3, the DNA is TGTGCCAGCAGCCTTCAGGGACAGGGGGCCGAAGCTTTCTTT. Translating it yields CASSLQGQGAEAFF.

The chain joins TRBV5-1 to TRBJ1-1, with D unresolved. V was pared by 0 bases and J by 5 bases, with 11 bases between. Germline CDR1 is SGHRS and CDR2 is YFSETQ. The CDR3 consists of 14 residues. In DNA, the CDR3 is TGCGCCAGCAGCTTGGCTGGGGAGGAAACTGAAGCTTTCTTT. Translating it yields CASSLAGEETEAFF.

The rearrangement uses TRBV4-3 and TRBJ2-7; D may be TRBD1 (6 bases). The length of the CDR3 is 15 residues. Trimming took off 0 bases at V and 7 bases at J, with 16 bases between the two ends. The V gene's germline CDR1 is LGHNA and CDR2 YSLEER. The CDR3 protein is CASSQDGDIWEEQYF. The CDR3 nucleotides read TGCGCCAGCAGCCAAGATGGGGACATTTGGGAGGAGCAGTACTTC.

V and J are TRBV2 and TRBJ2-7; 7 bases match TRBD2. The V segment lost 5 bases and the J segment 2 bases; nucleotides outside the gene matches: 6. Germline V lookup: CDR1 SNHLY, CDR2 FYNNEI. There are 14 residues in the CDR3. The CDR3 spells CASSLDGGTYEQYF. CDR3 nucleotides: TGTGCCAGCAGTCTAGACGGGGGGACCTACGAGCAGTACTTC.

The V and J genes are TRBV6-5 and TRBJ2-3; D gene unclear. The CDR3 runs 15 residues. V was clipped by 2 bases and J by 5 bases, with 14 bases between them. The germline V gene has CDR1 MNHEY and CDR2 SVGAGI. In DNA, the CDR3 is TGTGCCAGCAGTTACAAGTTCTACTTAAGAGATACGCAGTATTTT. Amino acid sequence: CASSYKFYLRDTQYF.

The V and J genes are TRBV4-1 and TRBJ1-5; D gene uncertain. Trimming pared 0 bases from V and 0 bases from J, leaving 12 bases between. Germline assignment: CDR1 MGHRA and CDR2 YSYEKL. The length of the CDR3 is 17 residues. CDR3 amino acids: CASSQEAGGYSNQPQHF. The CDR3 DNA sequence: TGCGCCAGCAGCCAAGAAGCTGGAGGGTATAGCAATCAGCCCCAGCATTTT.

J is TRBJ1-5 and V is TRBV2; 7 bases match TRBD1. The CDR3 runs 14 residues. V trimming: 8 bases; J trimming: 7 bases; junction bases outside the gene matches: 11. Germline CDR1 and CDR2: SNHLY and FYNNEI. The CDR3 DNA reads TGTGCCAGCCGACTGACAGGGATGAAACAGCCCCAGCATTTT. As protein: CASRLTGMKQPQHF.

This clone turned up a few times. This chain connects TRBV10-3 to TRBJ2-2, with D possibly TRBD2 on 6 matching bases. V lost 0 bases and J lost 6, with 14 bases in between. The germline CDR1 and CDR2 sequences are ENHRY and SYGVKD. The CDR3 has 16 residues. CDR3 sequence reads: CAISESWTTSPGELFF. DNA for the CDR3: TGTGCCATCAGTGAGTCGTGGACTACATCACCCGGGGAGCTGTTTTTT.

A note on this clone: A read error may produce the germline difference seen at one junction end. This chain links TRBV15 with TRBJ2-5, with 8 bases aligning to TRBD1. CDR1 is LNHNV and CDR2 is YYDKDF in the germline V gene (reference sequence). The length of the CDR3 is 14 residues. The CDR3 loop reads CATSLDRGQETQDF. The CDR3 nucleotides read TGTGCCACCAGCCTCGACAGGGGCCAAGAGACCCAGGACTTC.